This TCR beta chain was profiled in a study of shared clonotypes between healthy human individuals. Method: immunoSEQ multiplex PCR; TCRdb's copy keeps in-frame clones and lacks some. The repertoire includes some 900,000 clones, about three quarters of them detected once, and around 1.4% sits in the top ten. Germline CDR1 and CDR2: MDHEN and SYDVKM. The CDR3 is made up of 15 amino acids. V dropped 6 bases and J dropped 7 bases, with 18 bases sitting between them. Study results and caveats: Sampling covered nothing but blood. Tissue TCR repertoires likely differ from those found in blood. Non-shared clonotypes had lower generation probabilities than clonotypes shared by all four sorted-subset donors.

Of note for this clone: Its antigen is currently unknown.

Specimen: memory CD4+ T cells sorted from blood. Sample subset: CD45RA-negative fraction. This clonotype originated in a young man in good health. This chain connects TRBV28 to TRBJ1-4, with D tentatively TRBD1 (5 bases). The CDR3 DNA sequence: TGTGCCAGCAGCCATGACAGTTTAGGTGGTGAAAAACTGTTTTTT. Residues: CASSHDSLGGEKLFF.